Shown below are 22 T cell receptor beta chains from a single sample sequenced in a study of blood T cell repertoires in COVID-19. TCRdb keeps only in-frame clones here, not all; method: immunoSEQ multiplex PCR. This sample yields 200,000 or so clones, of which around 84% are seen a single time; roughly 10% belongs to the top ten. Source material: peripheral blood. These receptors came from a woman at least 80 years old with COVID-19, enrolled during active disease.

This chain connects TRBV9 to TRBJ1-2; 12 nucleotides align to TRBD1. The CDR3 is made up of 14 amino acids. After removal of 5 bases from V and 8 bases from J, the junction contained 7 bases not matched to a gene. Germline V gene sequence: CDR1 SGDLS, CDR2 YYNGEE. The CDR3 DNA reads TGTGCCAGCAGATCCGGGACAGGGGGCGGAGGCTACACCTTC. This translates into CASRSGTGGGGYTF.

This chain links TRBV7-2 with TRBJ2-7; 10 positions agree with TRBD2. Germline CDR1 and CDR2: SGHTA and FQGNSA. The CDR3 is 13 residues long. V shed 2 bases, J shed 5 bases, and the junction held 0 bases outside the gene matches. The CDR3 sequence: CASSLSGGDEQYV. In nucleotides, the CDR3 is TGTGCCAGCAGCTTAAGCGGGGGGGACGAGCAGTACGTC.

CDR3 loop: CASSSKQGFGYTF. The CDR3 nucleotides are TGTGCCAGCAGCTCCAAGCAGGGATTTGGCTACACCTTC. This sequence joins TRBV11-2 and TRBJ1-2; possibly TRBD1 for D (5 bases). The length of the CDR3 is 13 residues. The germline V gene has CDR1 SGHAT and CDR2 FQNNGV. V was clipped by 4 bases and J by 7 bases, with 13 bases between them.

This chain connects TRBV3-1 (or the pseudogene TRBV3-2) to TRBJ1-6; D is ambiguous. Between the trimmed V and J ends, which lost 1 base and 8 bases, there was a span of 9 bases. Germline lookup yields CDR1 LGHDT and CDR2 YNNKEL (reference sequence). The CDR3 length is 14 residues. CDR3 protein: CASSQVQADSPLHF. The CDR3 DNA is TGTGCCAGCAGCCAAGTTCAGGCCGATTCACCCCTCCACTTT.

For this clone: The same CDR3 can be traced to other DNA sequences in this sample. The rearrangement links TRBV18 to TRBJ1-5; the D gene is possibly TRBD1 (5 bases). Trimming cost V 3 bases and J 6 bases, with 12 bases left between them. Germline V gene lookup returns CDR1 KGHSH and CDR2 LQKENI. This CDR3 region has 14 residues. The CDR3 here is CASSPGQGFQPQHF. CDR3 nucleotide sequence: TGTGCCAGCTCACCGGGGCAGGGCTTTCAGCCCCAGCATTTT.

The rearrangement uses TRBV28 and TRBJ2-1; 12 positions match TRBD2. There are 14 residues in the CDR3. Trimming cost V 6 bases and J 8 bases; bases outside gene matches: 5. Per germline, CDR1 MDHEN and CDR2 SYDVKM. The CDR3 DNA reads as TGTGCCAGCAGCCTAGCGGGGGGGCGGGATGAGCAGTTCTTC. This codes for CASSLAGGRDEQFF.

V and J are TRBV7-2 and TRBJ2-2, with D possibly being TRBD2 (6 bases). CDR3 length: 15 amino acids. CDR1 and CDR2 from the germline V gene are SGHTA and FQGNSA. V was shortened by 3 bases and J by 7 bases, with 15 bases between the two germline ends. The CDR3 loop reads CASSLGLRVGGELFF. The CDR3 DNA reads as TGTGCCAGCAGCTTGGGACTCCGTGTAGGCGGGGAGCTGTTTTTT.

This clone was seen only once. The J gene is TRBJ2-3, the V gene TRBV5-1; 8 bases map to TRBD2. This CDR3 contains 16 residues. Trimming cost V 0 bases and J 0 bases; bases outside gene matches: 3. CDR1 SGHRS and CDR2 YFSETQ come from the germline V gene. The chain's CDR3 is CASSLAGGPSTDTQYF. The CDR3 DNA reads TGCGCCAGCAGCTTGGCGGGGGGGCCTAGCACAGATACGCAGTATTTT.

This chain links TRBV28 with TRBJ1-2, with 11 nucleotides matching TRBD1. Germline-derived CDR1 and CDR2 are MDHEN and SYDVKM. The CDR3 is 14 residues long. V lost 6 bases, J lost 3 bases, and 3 bases stayed unmatched. In DNA, the CDR3 is TGTGCCAGCAGCCGGACAGGGGGCTACTATGGCTACACCTTC. Amino acid sequence: CASSRTGGYYGYTF.

The chain joins TRBV10-3 to TRBJ2-3; 8 positions agree with TRBD2. V lost 9 bases, J lost 5 bases, and 7 bases stayed unmatched. Germline V gives CDR1 ENHRY, CDR2 SYGVKD. The CDR3 sequence is 13 residues long. CDR3 residues: CAIGLAGEDTQYF. The CDR3 coding sequence is TGTGCCATAGGACTAGCAGGTGAAGATACGCAGTATTTT.

V is TRBV28 and J is TRBJ2-7; the match to TRBD1 covers 7 bases. Germline CDR1 MDHEN, CDR2 SYDVKM. This CDR3 comprises 15 residues. The V segment lost 3 bases and the J segment 4 bases; nucleotides outside the gene matches: 9. The CDR3 sequence: CASSFSKGAVYEQYF. DNA for the CDR3: TGTGCCAGCAGTTTTAGTAAGGGGGCTGTTTACGAGCAGTACTTC.

This chain connects TRBV7-6 to TRBJ1-2, with a weak D call TRBD1 (6 bases). Germline V lookup: CDR1 SGHVS, CDR2 FNYEAQ. This CDR3 comprises 13 residues. Trimming left V 5 bases short and J 4 bases short, with 11 bases between. CDR3 loop: CASSHDRSYGYTF. The CDR3, as DNA: TGTGCCAGCAGCCACGACAGGTCCTATGGCTACACCTTC.

The chain combines TRBV13 with TRBJ2-7, with D tentatively TRBD2 (5 bases). Germline CDR1 is PRHDT and CDR2 is FYEKMQ (reference sequence). The CDR3 runs to 15 residues. The V and J ends lost 2 bases and 0 bases respectively, with 11 bases between them. The chain's CDR3 is CASSLIGLASYEQYF. CDR3 nucleotide sequence: TGTGCCAGCAGCTTAATTGGACTTGCCTCCTACGAGCAGTACTTC.

This chain joins TRBV6-5 and TRBJ2-7; TRBD2 matches at 7 bases. The CDR3 totals 14 residues. Unmatched junction bases numbered 8, after V lost 6 bases and J lost 3 bases. Germline lookup yields CDR1 MNHEY and CDR2 SVGAGI. The CDR3 is CASRHTSGGYEQYF. CDR3 nucleotides: TGTGCCAGCAGACACACGTCGGGGGGCTACGAGCAGTACTTC.

This chain joins TRBV6-5 and TRBJ2-5; 7 nucleotides agree with TRBD1. The germline gives CDR1 MNHEY, CDR2 SVGAGI. The CDR3 is made up of 15 amino acids. V dropped 6 bases and J dropped 1; count of bases not matched to a gene: 8. CDR3 residues: CASRPGQLFQETQYF. In nucleotides, the CDR3 is TGTGCCAGCAGACCGGGACAGCTATTCCAAGAGACCCAGTACTTC.

The chain has TRBV5-1 and TRBJ2-2; 7 bases are shared with TRBD1. The CDR3 loop spans 15 amino acids. Trimming removed 0 bases from V and 5 bases from J; junction bases left unmatched: 4. Germline CDR1 and CDR2: SGHRS and YFSETQ. For the CDR3, the DNA is TGCGCCAGCAGCTTGGCCCCGACAGGGACCGGGGAGCTGTTTTTT. Translation: CASSLAPTGTGELFF.

The chain combines TRBV7-9 with TRBJ1-1; D is undetermined. This CDR3 is built from 13 residues. The V gene lost 4 bases and the J gene lost 0 bases, with 6 bases spanning the gap. Germline CDR1 reads SEHNR; CDR2 reads FQNEAQ (reference sequence). CDR3 protein: CASSSYLNTEAFF. The CDR3, as DNA: TGTGCCAGCAGCTCCTATCTGAACACTGAAGCTTTCTTT.

CDR3 sequence: CASTQETSNQPQHF. CDR3 coding DNA: TGTGCCAGCACGCAAGAAACTTCCAATCAGCCCCAGCATTTT. The genes are TRBV2 and TRBJ1-5; D gene uncertain. CDR3 length: 14 residues. CDR1 is SNHLY and CDR2 is FYNNEI in the germline V gene. V lost 7 bases, J lost 3 bases, and 13 bases lay in between. Combining the CDR3 with reference TRBV2 and TRBJ1-5 gives the whole variable domain EPEVTQTPSHQVTQMGQEVILRCVPISNHLYFYWYRQILGQKVEFLVSFYNNEISEKSEIFDDQFSVERPDGSNFTLKIRSTKLEDSAMYFCASTQETSNQPQHFGDGTRLSIL.

The V gene is TRBV7-2, the J gene TRBJ2-4, with 10 nucleotides matching TRBD1. Germline V gene lookup returns CDR1 SGHTA and CDR2 FQGNSA. With V trimmed by 5 bases and J by 10 bases, 8 bases remained unmatched. The CDR3 is 14 residues long. The CDR3 is CASSLGQGVGIQYF. CDR3 DNA sequence: TGTGCCAGCAGCCTCGGACAGGGGGTTGGGATTCAGTACTTC.

The chain has TRBV10-1 and TRBJ2-1; TRBD1 matches at 9 bases. The CDR3 runs 15 residues. V trimming: 8 bases; J trimming: 4 bases; junction bases outside the gene matches: 9. CDR1 and CDR2 from the germline V gene are WNHNN and SYGVQD (reference sequence). As DNA, the CDR3 is TGCGCCAGCCCTTTAGGGACAGGGACTTACAATGAGCAGTTCTTC. It translates to CASPLGTGTYNEQFF.

CDR3 residues: CASTDRGISGANVLTF. The CDR3 region has the DNA TGTGCCAGTACCGACAGGGGTATCTCTGGGGCCAACGTCCTGACTTTC. The rearrangement links TRBV19 to TRBJ2-6; 8 positions match TRBD1. The V segment lost 7 bases and the J segment 0 bases; nucleotides outside the gene matches: 5. This CDR3 is built from 16 residues. Germline V gene data show CDR1 as LNHDA and CDR2 as SQIVND (reference sequence).

J is TRBJ2-2 and V is TRBV5-5, with a tentative D call TRBD2 (5 bases). Looked up from germline, CDR1 is SGHKS and CDR2 is YYEKEE (reference sequence). The CDR3 sequence is 17 residues long. V lost 0 bases to trimming and J lost 2 bases, with 14 bases between them. The CDR3 sequence: CASSLVFRGLNTGELFF. The DNA for the CDR3 is TGTGCCAGCAGCTTGGTGTTCCGCGGGCTCAACACCGGGGAGCTGTTTTTT.